Given below is one TCR beta chain in context. Antigen specificity is unknown. This specimen comes from a study of Ad26.COV2.S vaccination and SARS-CoV-2 variants. Study background: The study gave Ad26.COV2.S intramuscularly, once or twice 56 days apart. Overall study findings and caveats: Estimates derived from TCR breadth and depth analyses may have underestimated total T cell responses.

Sequenced by immunoSEQ multiplex PCR; TCRdb stores in-frame clones only, minus some. The table records about 400,000 clones, roughly 90% of them present only once. The treatment denotes: some 19 received Ad26.COV2.S at low or high dose, single or two shots; about 5 received placebo; per-sample allocation not given. Collection of samples fell on day 63 after the first vaccine or placebo injection. Looked up from germline, CDR1 is MGHRA and CDR2 is YSYEKL. The CDR3 has 18 residues. With 4 bases clipped from V and 5 bases from J, the junction kept 13 bases outside the gene matches. The V and J genes are TRBV4-1 and TRBJ2-3; TRBD2 matches 12 bases. The source was peripheral blood, collected in a trial of Ad26.COV2.S vaccine versus placebo. The sequence derives from a person between 18 and 59 years old who received the Ad26.COV2.S COVID-19 vaccine or a placebo. CDR3 region: CASSLHRTSGVQQDTQYF. The CDR3 nucleotides are TGCGCCAGCAGCCTACATCGGACTAGCGGGGTGCAACAAGATACGCAGTATTTT.